What follows are 14 T cell receptor beta chains derived from one specimen sequenced in a study of cytomegalovirus exposure and HLA in healthy donors. PCR employed 60 Vbeta and 13 Jbeta primers. Here immunoSEQ multiplex PCR was the method, and the copy in TCRdb shows in-frame clones only, minus some. The repertoire holds 150,000 to 200,000 clones, with around 80% as singletons. Sample: PBMCs. Receptors originate from a woman aged 30 to 39 in good health and CMV-seropositive.

The CDR3 DNA reads as TGTGCCAGCAGCCGTAGCGGGGGAAACAATGAGCAGTTCTTC. Translation: CASSRSGGNNEQFF. The chain recombines TRBV7-2 with TRBJ2-1, with TRBD2 matching 9 bases. Germline CDR1 SGHTA, CDR2 FQGNSA. CDR3 length: 14 residues. V lost 5 bases to trimming and J lost 5 bases; unmatched junction nucleotides: 4.

This clone was found once. The V call is TRBV15, the J call TRBJ2-5, with a tentative D call TRBD1 (6 bases). Germline CDR1 LNHNV, CDR2 YYDKDF (reference sequence). V was trimmed by 4 bases and J by 9 bases, leaving 18 bases between them. The CDR3 covers 14 residues. CDR3 sequence: CATSIDRFQGAQYF. CDR3 bases: TGTGCCACCAGCATTGACAGGTTCCAAGGGGCCCAGTACTTC. Full variable domain (outside the CDR3, taken from reference TRBV15 and TRBJ2-5): DAMVIQNPRYQVTQFGKPVTLSCSQTLNHNVMYWYQQKSSQAPKLLFHYYDKDFNNEADTPDNFQSRRPNTSFCFLDIRSPGLGDTAMYLCATSIDRFQGAQYFGPGTRLLVL.

The rearrangement links TRBV18 to TRBJ1-2; D is ambiguous. V was pared by 3 bases and J by 0 bases, with 17 bases between. The CDR3 sequence is 17 residues long. Looked up from germline, CDR1 is KGHSH and CDR2 is LQKENI. CDR3 in DNA: TGTGCCAGCTCACCGATCGCCCCCCCTAGAGCTAACTATGGCTACACCTTC. Its protein is CASSPIAPPRANYGYTF.

This chain uses TRBV11-3 with TRBJ2-7; D not certain. Trimming removed 7 bases from V and 0 bases from J, with 10 bases in between. This CDR3 contains 13 residues. CDR1 SGHNT and CDR2 YENEEA come from the germline V gene. CDR3: CASTNYGSYEQYF. CDR3 bases: TGTGCCAGCACCAACTACGGCTCCTACGAGCAGTACTTC.

The chain combines TRBV7-9 with TRBJ1-3; perhaps TRBD1 as D (6 bases). Germline CDR1 reads SEHNR; CDR2 reads FQNEAQ (reference sequence). Trimming took 0 bases from V and 0 from J, leaving 6 bases between them. This CDR3 comprises 15 residues. The CDR3 bases are TGTGCCAGCAGCTTAGCGGGGGCCTCTGGAAACACCATATATTTT. This codes for CASSLAGASGNTIYF.

This sequence joins TRBV7-9 and TRBJ2-1; D ambiguous. V lost 4 bases to trimming and J lost 3 bases, with 10 bases between them. The CDR3 has 14 residues. Germline assignment: CDR1 SEHNR and CDR2 FQNEAQ (reference sequence). CDR3 amino acids: CASSSLGSYNEQFF. For the CDR3, the DNA is TGTGCCAGCAGCTCCCTTGGCAGCTACAATGAGCAGTTCTTC.

The chain carries TRBV6-6 and TRBJ1-5, with TRBD1 as a possible D gene (5 bases). CDR1 is MNHNY and CDR2 is SVGAGI in the germline V gene (reference sequence). The CDR3 runs to 16 residues. Trimming took 7 bases from V and 2 from J, leaving 18 bases between them. The CDR3 DNA sequence: TGTGCCAGCATGCAAGGGGTAGGATATCGCAATCAGCCCCAGCATTTT. This codes for CASMQGVGYRNQPQHF.

This clone was found a few times. Other DNA sequences from this sample encode an identical CDR3 as well. V gene TRBV6-4 combines with J gene TRBJ2-1; 12 bases are shared with TRBD2. The V gene end was trimmed by 0 bases and the J gene end by 7 bases; junction bases not matched to a gene: 1. Germline V gives CDR1 MRHNA, CDR2 SNTAGT. This CDR3 is 15 amino acids long. CDR3 nucleotide sequence: TGTGCCAGCAGTGACTCGCTAGCGGGGGGGAATGAGCAGTTCTTC. Translating gives CASSDSLAGGNEQFF.

The J gene is TRBJ2-4, the V gene TRBV10-1; 11 nucleotides line up with TRBD2. Losses at the gene ends were 4 bases for V and 8 bases for J; bases not matched to a gene: 4. The CDR3 has 14 residues. CDR1 and CDR2 from the germline V gene are WNHNN and SYGVQD (reference sequence). CDR3 loop: CASSGPGLADIQYF. CDR3 sequence (DNA): TGCGCCAGCAGTGGCCCGGGACTAGCGGACATTCAGTACTTC.

The chain employs TRBV19 and TRBJ1-1; TRBD1 matches 8 bases. Trimming cost V 5 bases and J 9 bases; bases outside gene matches: 5. The V gene's germline CDR1 is LNHDA and CDR2 SQIVND (reference sequence). CDR3 size: 12 residues. The CDR3: CASSRQGAQAFF. The CDR3 region has the DNA TGTGCCAGTAGTCGGCAGGGGGCACAAGCTTTCTTT.

The chain carries TRBV7-9 and TRBJ1-1; the D is unclear. The V and J ends lost 6 bases and 3 bases respectively, with 5 bases between them. The germline V gene encodes CDR1 SEHNR and CDR2 FQNEAQ (reference sequence). The CDR3 runs to 11 residues. The DNA for the CDR3 is TGTGCCAGCAGTCGAGACACTGAAGCTTTCTTT. Translated: CASSRDTEAFF.

This chain uses TRBV10-1 with TRBJ2-7; perhaps TRBD1 as D (5 bases). The CDR3 consists of 13 residues. Germline V gene lookup returns CDR1 WNHNN and CDR2 SYGVQD (reference sequence). The V end lost 4 bases, the J end lost 3 bases, and 10 bases lay between the germline ends. CDR3 coding DNA: TGCGCCAGCAGTGTTCAGGGCCACTACGAGCAGTACTTC. It is translated as CASSVQGHYEQYF.

The rearrangement joins TRBV5-1 to TRBJ1-1, with a tentative D call TRBD1 (6 bases). The V gene lost 4 bases and the J gene lost 2 bases, with 15 bases spanning the gap. Germline values: CDR1 SGHRS, CDR2 YFSETQ. The CDR3 loop spans 15 amino acids. CDR3 protein: CASSPGQGLNTEAFF. For the CDR3, the DNA is TGCGCCAGCAGCCCTGGGCAGGGGCTTAACACTGAAGCTTTCTTT.

A single count supports this clone. The V gene is TRBV6-4, the J gene TRBJ2-2; possibly TRBD1 for D (6 bases). This CDR3 region has 15 residues. V was shortened by 4 bases and J by 8 bases, with 17 bases between the two germline ends. CDR1 and CDR2 from the germline V gene are MRHNA and SNTAGT. This CDR3 reads CASSAQGTLGGELFF. For the CDR3, the DNA is TGTGCCAGCAGTGCCCAGGGGACCCTGGGAGGGGAGCTGTTTTTT.